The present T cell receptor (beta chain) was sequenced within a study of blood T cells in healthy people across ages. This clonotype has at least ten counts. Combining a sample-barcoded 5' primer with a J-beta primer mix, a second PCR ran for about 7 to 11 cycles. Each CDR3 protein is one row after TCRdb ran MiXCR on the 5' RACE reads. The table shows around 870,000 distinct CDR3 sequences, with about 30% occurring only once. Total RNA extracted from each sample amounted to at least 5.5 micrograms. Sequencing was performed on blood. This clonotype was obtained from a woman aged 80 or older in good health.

The CDR3 DNA reads as TGTGCCAGCAGCTTAGGCGGGCTCGGGGAGCAGTTCTTC. Its translation is CASSLGGLGEQFF. The gene calls are TRBV7-2 and TRBJ2-1, with D perhaps matching TRBD2 (5 bases). Trimming took 1 base from V and 10 from J, leaving 11 bases between them. The CDR3 extends over 13 amino acids. CDR1 is SGHTA and CDR2 is FQGNSA in the germline V gene.